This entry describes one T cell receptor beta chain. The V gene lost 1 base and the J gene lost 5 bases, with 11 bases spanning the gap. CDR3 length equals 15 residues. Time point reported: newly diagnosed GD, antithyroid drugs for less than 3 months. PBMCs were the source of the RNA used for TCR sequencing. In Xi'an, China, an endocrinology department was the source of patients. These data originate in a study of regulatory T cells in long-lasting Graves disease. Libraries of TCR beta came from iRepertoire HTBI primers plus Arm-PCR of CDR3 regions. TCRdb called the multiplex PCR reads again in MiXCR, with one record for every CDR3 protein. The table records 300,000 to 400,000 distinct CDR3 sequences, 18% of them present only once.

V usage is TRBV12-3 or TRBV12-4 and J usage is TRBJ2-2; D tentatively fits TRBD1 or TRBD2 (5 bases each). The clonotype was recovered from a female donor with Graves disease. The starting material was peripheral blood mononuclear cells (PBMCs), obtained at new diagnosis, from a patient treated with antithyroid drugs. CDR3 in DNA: TGTGCCAGCAGTTTAGAGGGGAGTTCTACCGGGGAGCTGTTTTTT. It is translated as CASSLEGSSTGELFF.